The clone carrying this T cell receptor beta chain was counted ten times or more. The entry originates in a study of T-cell reconstitution after alpha-beta-depleted transplantation in children. Unique molecular identifiers were incorporated during preparation of the TCRbeta library. TCRdb reprocessed the PCR reads via MiXCR and lists one record per CDR3 protein. The sample contains hundreds of thousands of distinct CDR3 sequences, over 15% of which appear only once. The germline CDR1 and CDR2 sequences are SQVTM and ANQGSEA. The V and J ends lost 5 bases and 0 bases respectively, with 10 bases between them. The CDR3 length is 13 residues.

The receptor comes from a human donor who donated a stem cell graft to a child with acute myeloid leukemia. Sample: PBMCs from the stem cell graft donor, taken from the stem cell graft. The chain is built from TRBV29-1 and TRBJ1-1, with a possible D match to TRBD1 (6 bases). The CDR3 here is CSVPGGMNTEAFF. DNA for the CDR3: TGCAGCGTTCCGGGGGGCATGAACACTGAAGCTTTCTTT.